These 15 T cell receptor beta chains were all obtained from the same sample, sequenced in a study of OX40 agonist ivuxolimab in advanced cancers. Sequencing was performed with immunoSEQ multiplex PCR; in TCRdb, only in-frame clones are kept and a portion is missing. This table holds 100,000 to 120,000 clones, 89% found once. The sequencing here drew on CD4+ or CD8+ T cells sorted from blood, taken in a trial of the OX40 agonist ivuxolimab. These receptors were obtained from an adult with an advanced solid tumor such as melanoma, head and neck, liver or kidney cancer.

The chain employs TRBV7-9 and TRBJ2-3; D not resolved. V shed 8 bases and J shed 4 bases, with 13 bases lying between them. Germline lookup yields CDR1 SEHNR and CDR2 FQNEAQ (reference sequence). The CDR3 loop spans 13 amino acids. The CDR3 DNA reads as TGTGCCAGCGCAATCCTAGGTGCAGATACGCAGTATTTT. It codes for CASAILGADTQYF.

The J gene is TRBJ2-3, the V gene TRBV9; 9 positions agree with TRBD2. The CDR3 has 14 residues. Germline V gene data show CDR1 as SGDLS and CDR2 as YYNGEE. V was pared by 2 bases and J by 3 bases, with 1 base of the junction left unmatched. The CDR3 is CASSVSGRTDTQYF. Here the CDR3 DNA reads TGTGCCAGCAGCGTTAGCGGGAGAACAGATACGCAGTATTTT.

Judged by abundance, this clone is medium-sized. CDR3 nucleotide sequence: TGTGCCAGCAGTGAACCTTCCGACAGGGGCCAAGAGACCCAGTACTTC. This codes for CASSEPSDRGQETQYF. V is TRBV25-1 and J is TRBJ2-5; 8 bases are a match to TRBD1. There are 16 residues in the CDR3. Germline CDR1 MGHDK, CDR2 SYGVNS. V lost 2 bases, J lost 1 base, and 6 bases stayed unmatched.

The CDR3 reads CASSVPGTGHYEQYF. CDR3 nucleotide sequence: TGTGCCAGCAGTGTGCCCGGGACAGGGCACTACGAGCAGTACTTC. V is TRBV28 and J is TRBJ2-7; 9 positions match TRBD1. The germline V gene encodes CDR1 MDHEN and CDR2 SYDVKM. Trimming at V came to 5 bases and at J to 3 bases, leaving 8 bases not matched to a gene. CDR3 length: 15 amino acids. Full variable domain (outside the CDR3, taken from reference TRBV28 and TRBJ2-7): DVKVTQSSRYLVKRTGEKVFLECVQDMDHENMFWYRQDPGLGLRLIYFSYDVKMKEKGDIPEGYSVSREKKERFSLILESASTNQTSMYLCASSVPGTGHYEQYFGPGTRLTVT.

The chain couples TRBV5-1 to TRBJ1-1; tentative D call: TRBD1 (5 bases). Germline values: CDR1 SGHRS, CDR2 YFSETQ. Trimming cost V 4 bases and J 3 bases, with 13 bases left between them. The CDR3 loop spans 14 amino acids. The CDR3 DNA is TGCGCCAGCAGCCCGGGGCGGGTTGACACTGAAGCTTTCTTT. This gives the protein CASSPGRVDTEAFF.

The chain recombines TRBV7-2 with TRBJ2-5, with a weak D call TRBD1 (6 bases). The CDR3 length is 17 residues. V was cut by 5 bases and J by 3 bases, with 22 bases left in between. Germline CDR1 and CDR2: SGHTA and FQGNSA. The CDR3 here is CASSLRPGTLHEETQYF. CDR3 DNA: TGTGCCAGCAGCCTTCGTCCAGGGACACTGCACGAAGAGACCCAGTACTTC.

The J gene is TRBJ2-3, the V gene TRBV7-9; D gene ambiguous. This CDR3 has 12 residues. Germline V gives CDR1 SEHNR, CDR2 FQNEAQ (reference sequence). Trimming shortened V by 5 bases and J by 6 bases, and 9 bases separated the two germline ends. CDR3 sequence (DNA): TGTGCCAGCAGCCGGTTGATGGATACGCAGTATTTT. Its translation is CASSRLMDTQYF.

The chain is built from TRBV18 and TRBJ2-7, with D uncertain. V lost 5 bases to trimming and J lost 7 bases, with 12 bases between them. This CDR3 has 12 amino acids. Germline V gene lookup returns CDR1 KGHSH and CDR2 LQKENI. The CDR3 spells CASSTAAQEQYF. The CDR3 region has the DNA TGTGCCAGCTCAACAGCAGCTCAAGAGCAGTACTTC.

V gene TRBV28 combines with J gene TRBJ1-5; TRBD1 might be the D (5 bases). Per the germline V gene, CDR1 is MDHEN and CDR2 is SYDVKM. Trimming took off 8 bases at V and 7 bases at J, with 12 bases between the two ends. This CDR3 spans 12 amino acids. This CDR3 is CASQLTDQPQHF. The CDR3 coding sequence is TGTGCCAGCCAATTGACAGACCAGCCCCAGCATTTT.

This sequence joins TRBV30 and TRBJ1-4; D gene unclear. Germline-derived CDR1 and CDR2 are GTSNPN and SVGIG (reference sequence). The CDR3 runs to 13 residues. V gave up 0 bases and J gave up 8 bases, with 10 bases separating them. Here the CDR3 reads CAWSVMGAEKLFF. The CDR3, as DNA: TGTGCCTGGAGTGTTATGGGCGCGGAAAAACTGTTTTTT.

J is TRBJ1-3 and V is TRBV9; TRBD1 might be the D (6 bases). Trimming cost V 0 bases and J 0 bases, with 13 bases left between them. Germline V CDR1 and CDR2: SGDLS, YYNGEE. The CDR3 length is 17 residues. CDR3 nucleotides: TGTGCCAGCAGCGTAGGATTAGGGGGAAGCTCTGGAAACACCATATATTTT. Translation: CASSVGLGGSSGNTIYF.

V and J are TRBV10-1 and TRBJ1-1; D is perhaps TRBD1 (6 bases). The CDR3 is made up of 13 amino acids. Deletions cut 8 bases from V and 2 bases from J, with 12 bases between. The germline CDR1 and CDR2 sequences are WNHNN and SYGVQD (reference sequence). The CDR3 coding sequence is TGCGCCAGCTCGGGGGGGGGCAACACTGAAGCTTTCTTT. Protein sequence: CASSGGGNTEAFF.

The CDR3 DNA sequence: TGTGCCAGCAGGGTCACGGGAGAATCCTATGAGCAGTTCTTC. It yields the protein CASRVTGESYEQFF. The V gene is TRBV6-1, the J gene TRBJ2-1, with a weak D call TRBD2 (6 bases). The CDR3 contains 14 residues. The germline gives CDR1 MNHNS, CDR2 SASEGT. Trimming pared 6 bases from V and 8 bases from J, leaving 17 bases between.

The J gene is TRBJ2-1, the V gene TRBV11-3, with D unresolved. This CDR3 region has 15 residues. Germline V gene sequence: CDR1 SGHNT, CDR2 YENEEA. With 5 bases removed from V and 0 bases from J, the gap between germline ends came to 11 bases. CDR3 sequence reads: CASSPQASSYNEQFF. CDR3 bases: TGTGCCAGCAGCCCGCAGGCTAGCTCCTACAATGAGCAGTTCTTC.

This chain connects TRBV7-8 to TRBJ1-5; D is ambiguous. Trimming stripped 2 bases from V and 7 bases from J, with 24 bases between. The CDR3 runs 18 residues. Germline V gene sequence: CDR1 SGHVS, CDR2 FQNEAQ. The CDR3 sequence is CASSLLVTTHAQRQPQHF. Here the CDR3 DNA reads TGTGCCAGCAGCTTACTGGTCACAACCCATGCGCAGCGACAGCCCCAGCATTTT.